This T cell receptor beta chain stems from a study of cytomegalovirus exposure and HLA in healthy donors. Use of 60 Vbeta and 13 Jbeta primers characterized the PCR. Profiled with immunoSEQ multiplex PCR; TCRdb holds only in-frame clones, not every one. The table lists around 130,000 clones, roughly 80% of them singletons, with more than 2% in the top ten. With 3 bases removed from V and 5 bases from J, the gap between germline ends came to 17 bases. CDR1 and CDR2 from the germline V gene are WSHSY and SAAADI. This CDR3 has 17 residues. The specimen was PBMCs. The TCR was taken from a man aged 25 to 40 in good health and CMV-seronegative. V usage is TRBV10-2 and J usage is TRBJ1-6; D gene unclear. The CDR3 bases are TGCGCCAGCAGTGATGTCTCGGGGTCGGTCAATAATTCACCCCTCCACTTT. Encoded protein: CASSDVSGSVNNSPLHF.